This T cell receptor beta chain was documented in a study of post-analysis software for immune sequencing data (dated by TCRdb to between 2015 and 2016). For the wider study: The recorded disease courses included relapsing-remitting, secondary progressive and progressive-relapsing multiple sclerosis, and some patients had no subtype annotation. The patient repertoires were set against 11 previously published healthy control repertoires from donors whose ages ranged from roughly 6 to 25 years. A subset of samples was prepared in parallel using single-end sample barcoding, then pooled and co-amplified after Illumina adapter ligation.

Receptor libraries were prepared by PCR. The sample was run on an Illumina HiSeq 2500. Unique molecular identifiers were incorporated into TCR beta cDNA libraries to reduce PCR and sequencing biases. Per 1 to 10 million input T cells, around 500,000 cDNA molecules were obtained, such that each molecule approximated one T cell. The patient libraries were prepared and sequenced using the same protocol as the earlier healthy control dataset. Within a given batch, samples were prepared together, multiplexed and sequenced on the same HiSeq lane. As for the original processing: MIGEC handled the raw barcoded reads, throwing out single-read molecular identifier groups before consensus assembly and CDR3 extraction. Clonotype tables were post-analysed with VDJtools, and diversity was normalized by down-sampling all datasets to the smallest sample size. To correct batch-related cross-sample contamination, repertoire overlap clustering matched CDR3 amino acid sequences but not nucleotide sequences. Starting from the raw public reads, TCRdb applied fastp trimming at Q25, assembled clones with MiXCR and retained in-frame beta chains. Rows are combined by CDR3 protein, so each entry shows the most common genes and DNA. The V and J calls and clone size come from TCRdb's table, not from the authors' own analysis. This sample comprises a few hundred thousand distinct CDR3 sequences, about a third of them detected only once. The ten largest clones represent approximately 6% of the sample.

Results and caveats for the whole study, not just this receptor: The control group was slightly older than the multiple sclerosis patient group. Multiple sclerosis patients had significantly lower normalized Chao1 diversity than controls, a result that suggests substantial peripheral T-cell clonal expansion. Direct clustering with F measure revealed strong co-clustering of samples prepared in the same batch, which led to a batch-effect correction.

As to this clonotype: This clone's antigen is unknown. The record has no base qualities; no much larger clone is one base away.

To demonstrate the VDJtools post-analysis software, the study profiled TCR beta repertoires from the peripheral blood of about 13 young patients with multiple sclerosis. The patients with multiple sclerosis were children and adolescents between roughly 6 and 17 years of age. The sequence was obtained from a girl aged 2 to 17 with multiple sclerosis. What was sequenced was blood.

The CDR3 has the sequence CASSDGQGRAFF. The DNA sequence is given as TGTGCCAGCAGCGACGGACAGGGTAGAGCTTTCTTT. Recombination joined TRBV2 with TRBJ1-1; 8 bases in the middle match TRBD1. Its CDR3 holds 12 amino acids, cysteine through phenylalanine. The kept DNA is CDR3 alone, 36 bases in frame from the first base. CDR1 SNHLY and CDR2 FYNNEI were looked up in the germline V gene. V loses 6 bases at its end and J loses 10 bases; junction bases beyond the gene matches: 7.